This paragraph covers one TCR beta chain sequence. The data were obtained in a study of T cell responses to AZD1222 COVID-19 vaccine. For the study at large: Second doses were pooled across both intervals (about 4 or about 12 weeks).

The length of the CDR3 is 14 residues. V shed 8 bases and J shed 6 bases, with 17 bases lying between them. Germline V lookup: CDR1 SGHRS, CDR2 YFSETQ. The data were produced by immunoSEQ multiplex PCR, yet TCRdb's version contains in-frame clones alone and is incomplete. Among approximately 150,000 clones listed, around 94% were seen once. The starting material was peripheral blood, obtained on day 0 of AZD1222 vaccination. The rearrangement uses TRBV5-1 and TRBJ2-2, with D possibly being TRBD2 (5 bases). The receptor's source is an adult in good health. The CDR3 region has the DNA TGCGCCAGTGAAATCGAGGGCCTCGCCGGGGAGCTGTTTTTT. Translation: CASEIEGLAGELFF.